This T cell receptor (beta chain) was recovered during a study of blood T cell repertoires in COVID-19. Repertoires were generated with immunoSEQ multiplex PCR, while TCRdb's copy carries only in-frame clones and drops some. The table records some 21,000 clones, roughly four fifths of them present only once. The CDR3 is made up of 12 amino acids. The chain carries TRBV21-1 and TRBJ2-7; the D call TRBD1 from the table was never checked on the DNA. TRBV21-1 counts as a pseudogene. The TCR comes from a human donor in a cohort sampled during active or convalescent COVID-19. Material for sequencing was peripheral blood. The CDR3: CASRTDRCEQYF. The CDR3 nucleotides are TGTGCCAGCAGAACAGACAGATGCGAGCAGTACTTC.